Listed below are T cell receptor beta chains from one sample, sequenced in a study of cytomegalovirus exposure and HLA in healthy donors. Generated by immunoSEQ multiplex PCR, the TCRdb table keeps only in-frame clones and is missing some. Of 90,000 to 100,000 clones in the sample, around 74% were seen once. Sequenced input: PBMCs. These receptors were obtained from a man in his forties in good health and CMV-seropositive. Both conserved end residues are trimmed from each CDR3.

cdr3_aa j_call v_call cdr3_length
SARMGLEAF TRBJ1-1 TRBV20-1 9
ASSFDRDYNEQF TRBJ2-1 TRBV7-9 12
ATQAGTTYNEQF TRBJ2-1 TRBV13 12
ASSSLYSGGGDTQY TRBJ2-3 TRBV7-2 14
ASSPFAAREVAYEQY TRBJ2-7 TRBV18 15
ASSVLAGEADTQY TRBJ2-3 TRBV19 13
ASSLGQGSTGELF TRBJ2-2 TRBV18 13
ASSLASGITYGYT TRBJ1-2 TRBV7-9 13
ASSQGAGGLGSYEQY TRBJ2-7 TRBV14 15
ASSLATEQF TRBJ2-1 TRBV7-2 9
ASSPGQGGSGANVLT TRBJ2-6 TRBV5-4 15
ASSAPSGVNTGELF TRBJ2-2 TRBV9 14
ASSWGVPETQY TRBJ2-5 TRBV7-8 11
ASTQGNTEAF TRBJ1-1 TRBV10-2 10
ASGTGTSGQETQY TRBJ2-5 TRBV9 13
ASSVDRDPPLH TRBJ1-6 TRBV6-4 11
ASRGQVNQPQH TRBJ1-5 TRBV19 11
ASSLAGGGTGELF TRBJ2-2 TRBV28 13
ASSPGLAGDLSTDTQY TRBJ2-3 TRBV10-2 16
ASRPRLAGGYNEQF TRBJ2-1 TRBV5-1 14
AISETGLNTEAF TRBJ1-1 TRBV10-3 12
ASKPTGGAFGELF TRBJ2-2 TRBV11-2 13
ASMGANTGELF TRBJ2-2 TRBV9 11
ASSPTGGEYNEQF TRBJ2-1 TRBV6-4 13
ASSATGYNEQF TRBJ2-1 TRBV6-1 11